The rows below give T cell receptor beta chains drawn from one sample of a study of OX40 agonist ivuxolimab in advanced cancers. Clones were read by immunoSEQ multiplex PCR, and TCRdb kept only the in-frame ones, dropping some. The data contain tens of thousands of clones, around 93% of them singletons. The specimen comprised CD4+ or CD8+ T cells sorted from blood, sampled in a trial of the OX40 agonist ivuxolimab. The receptors were gathered from an adult with an advanced solid tumor such as melanoma, head and neck, liver or kidney cancer. Each CDR3 is given with its conserved first and last residue. D genes are given only for firm matches. Expanded clones are given a class, and other clones once, few, many or no size at all.

J	D	size	V	DNA	CDR3
TRBJ1-1	.	.	TRBV11-1	TGTGCCAGCAGTTACCTATCAGGGGTGGCTGAAGCTTTCTTT	CASSYLSGVAEAFF
TRBJ1-2	.	.	TRBV6-5	TGTGCCAGCACCATCGGACACGTCTATGGCTACACCTTC	CASTIGHVYGYTF
TRBJ2-5	TRBD1	.	TRBV7-9	TGTGCCAGCAGCGGGACAGGGGGCAGGGAGACCCAGTACTTC	CASSGTGGRETQYF
TRBJ2-2	.	once	TRBV30	TGTGCCTGGAGTGTAGGGCCCAGCACCGGGGAGCTGTTTTTT	CAWSVGPSTGELFF
TRBJ2-3	TRBD2	.	TRBV27	TGTGCCAGCAGTTTGACTAGCGCAGCCGTGGATACGCAGTATTTT	CASSLTSAAVDTQYF
TRBJ2-5	.	.	TRBV28	TGTGCCAGCAGCCCCAGAAGTCGGGCAAGAGAGACCCAGTACTTC	CASSPRSRARETQYF
TRBJ2-3	.	.	TRBV27	TGTGCCAGCAGTTTTGCTAATACGCAGTATTTT	CASSFANTQYF
TRBJ2-5	.	.	TRBV25-1	TGTGCCAGCAGCCATCAAGAGACCCAGTACTTC	CASSHQETQYF
TRBJ2-2	TRBD2	.	TRBV4-1	TGCGCCAGCAGCCAACCGGGACTAGCGAACACCGGGGAGCTGTTTTTT	CASSQPGLANTGELFF
TRBJ2-7	.	.	TRBV5-1	TGCGCCAGCAGCGCCGACCCGACAAATCACGAGCAGTACTTC	CASSADPTNHEQYF
TRBJ2-6	.	.	TRBV27	TGTGCCAGCAGTTTCCTACAAAGCTCTGGGGCCAACGTCCTGACTTTC	CASSFLQSSGANVLTF
TRBJ1-2	.	.	TRBV4-3	TGCGCCAGCAGCCAAGATCGGGACAACTCTGGCTACACCTTC	CASSQDRDNSGYTF
TRBJ2-3	.	.	TRBV5-6	TGTGCCAGCAGCTTGGGTGTTTTGCCAGATACGCAGTATTTT	CASSLGVLPDTQYF
TRBJ2-7	TRBD2	.	TRBV5-4	TGTGCCAGCAGCGAGACTAGCGGGAAACCCTACGAGCAGTACTTC	CASSETSGKPYEQYF
TRBJ1-5	TRBD1	.	TRBV7-8	TGTGCCAGCAGCTTAAGCAGGGGGGGCAGTCAGCCCCAGCATTTT	CASSLSRGGSQPQHF
TRBJ2-1	.	.	TRBV7-8	TGTGCCAGCAGCTTAGGCCTCATTACGGAGAGCTCCTACAATGAGCAGTTCTTC	CASSLGLITESSYNEQFF
TRBJ2-1	.	.	TRBV21-1	TGTGCCAGCAGCGAAGGCCGGGACAGCCTCCATGAGCAGTTCTTC	CASSEGRDSLHEQFF
TRBJ2-5	TRBD1	.	TRBV5-6	TGTGCCAGCAGCTCGACAGGGCAGTACCAAGAGACCCAGTACTTC	CASSSTGQYQETQYF
TRBJ1-5	.	.	TRBV28	TGTGCCAGCAGTTCCCCCGGGGGTGGCAATCAGCCCCAGCATTTT	CASSSPGGGNQPQHF
TRBJ2-7	TRBD1	.	TRBV6-1	TGTGCCAGTTCAAATTCCCGGGACAGCTCCTACGAGCAGTACTTC	CASSNSRDSSYEQYF
TRBJ2-3	.	.	TRBV11-1	TGTGCCAGCAGCTTTTGGGACTCCCCAACTAGCACAGATACGCAGTATTTT	CASSFWDSPTSTDTQYF
TRBJ1-1	.	.	TRBV5-5	TGTGCCAGCAGCTTGAATTTTTATCCGGGCACTGAAGCTTTCTTT	CASSLNFYPGTEAFF
TRBJ1-2	TRBD1	.	TRBV28	TGTGCCAGCACCCCAACAGGGGTCTGGGGCTACACCTTC	CASTPTGVWGYTF
TRBJ2-7	.	.	TRBV19	TGTGCCAGTTCACCCCTTAACACCTACGAGCAGTACTTC	CASSPLNTYEQYF
TRBJ2-1	TRBD2	once	TRBV11-2	TGTGCCAGCAGCTTTAGCGGGAGTGGGTCCTACAATGAGCAGTTCTTC	CASSFSGSGSYNEQFF
TRBJ2-1	TRBD2	.	TRBV5-6	TGTGCCAGCAGCTTGGTACTAGCGGGGTATAATGAGCAGTTCTTC	CASSLVLAGYNEQFF
TRBJ2-7	TRBD2	.	TRBV29-1	TGCAGCGCCGGACTAGCGGGAGTCTACGAGCAGTACTTC	CSAGLAGVYEQYF